These 5 T cell receptor beta chains were sequenced from one sample in a study of blood T cell repertoires in COVID-19. Measured with immunoSEQ multiplex PCR; TCRdb has only the in-frame clones, and not every one. The sample includes 50,000 to 75,000 clones, 76% of them seen just once. The specimen sequenced was peripheral blood. These receptors all stem from a woman aged 80 or over with acute or convalescent COVID-19.

The rearrangement joins TRBV7-6 to TRBJ2-7; 10 bases agree with TRBD1. Germline-derived CDR1 and CDR2 are SGHVS and FNYEAQ. The CDR3 is made up of 17 amino acids. V was pared by 5 bases and J by 6 bases, with 16 bases of the junction left unmatched. The CDR3 sequence: CASSPTSRGTGEIEQYF. The CDR3 DNA reads as TGTGCCAGCAGCCCTACTAGTCGGGGGACAGGGGAAATCGAGCAGTACTTC.

The chain couples TRBV3-1 (or the pseudogene TRBV3-2) to TRBJ1-2; 7 nucleotides match TRBD1. The CDR3 contains 15 residues. CDR1 is LGHDT, CDR2 YNNKEL, per germline (reference sequence). V lost 3 bases and J lost 5; bases outside the gene matches: 9. The CDR3 DNA is TGTGCCAGCAGCCATCGTTCCGGGACAGCGTATGGCTACACCTTC. Its translation is CASSHRSGTAYGYTF.

CDR3 nucleotides: TGTGCCAGCAGCCAAGGGGACTCGCAAGAGCAGTTCTTC. This translates into CASSQGDSQEQFF. The gene calls are TRBV4-2 and TRBJ2-1; tentative D call: TRBD2 (6 bases). Germline lookup yields CDR1 LGHNA and CDR2 YNFKEQ. The CDR3 spans 13 residues. V was shortened by 1 base and J by 10 bases, with 11 bases between the two germline ends.

CDR3 loop: CASSRTSGGIQETQYF. DNA of the CDR3: TGCGCCAGCAGCCGAACTAGCGGGGGGATCCAAGAGACCCAGTACTTC. The rearrangement uses TRBV5-1 and TRBJ2-5; 12 bases are shared with TRBD2. Germline assignment: CDR1 SGHRS and CDR2 YFSETQ. This CDR3 contains 16 residues. After removal of 4 bases from V and 1 base from J, the junction contained 5 bases not matched to a gene. Using reference TRBV5-1 and TRBJ2-5 for the parts outside the CDR3, the full variable domain is KAGVTQTPRYLIKTRGQQVTLSCSPISGHRSVSWYQQTPGQGLQFLFEYFSETQRNKGNFPGRFSGRQFSNSRSEMNVSTLELGDSALYLCASSRTSGGIQETQYFGPGTRLLVL.

The chain joins TRBV5-1 to TRBJ2-3, with 11 bases that match TRBD2. CDR1 and CDR2 (germline): SGHRS, YFSETQ. V shed 7 bases, J shed 2 bases, and the junction held 6 bases outside the gene matches. The CDR3 is 15 amino acids. CDR3 DNA: TGCGCCAGCGGACTAGCGGGCCCAGACACAGATACGCAGTATTTT. Amino acids: CASGLAGPDTDTQYF. The full variable domain, in which reference TRBV5-1 and TRBJ2-3 provide the parts outside the CDR3, is KAGVTQTPRYLIKTRGQQVTLSCSPISGHRSVSWYQQTPGQGLQFLFEYFSETQRNKGNFPGRFSGRQFSNSRSEMNVSTLELGDSALYLCASGLAGPDTDTQYFGPGTRLTVL.